This section outlines one T cell receptor beta chain sequence together with its context. The data originate from a study of blood T cell repertoires in COVID-19. Background on the study: Acute-phase and convalescent COVID-19 samples originated in the United States, Italy and Spain.

The CDR3 totals 14 residues. Germline CDR1 and CDR2: MDHEN and SYDVKM. V was clipped by 4 bases and J by 3 bases, with 13 bases between them. Original analysis: By means of reference gene primer amplification, nucleated cell counts were estimated. Some clones are missing from TCRdb's copy, which holds only in-frame ones; the method was immunoSEQ multiplex PCR. V, J and clone size are taken as reported in that table, and D and trimming were inferred from the DNA itself. The sample holds approximately 140,000 clones, roughly 90% seen once. The sequence was collected from a man between 65 and 85 years old with active COVID-19. Sequences were obtained from peripheral blood. This rearrangement joins TRBV28 to TRBJ2-7; D perhaps matches TRBD2 (5 bases). The CDR3 DNA is TGTGCCAGCAGTTCCGGAGGCCCCAACTACGAGCAGTACTTC. It encodes CASSSGGPNYEQYF. The variable domain in full, completed from reference TRBV28 and TRBJ2-7, reads DVKVTQSSRYLVKRTGEKVFLECVQDMDHENMFWYRQDPGLGLRLIYFSYDVKMKEKGDIPEGYSVSREKKERFSLILESASTNQTSMYLCASSSGGPNYEQYFGPGTRLTVT.